One sample yielded the 13 T cell receptor beta chains listed below, sequenced in a study of T cells after yellow fever vaccination. Using its own MiXCR run on the 5' RACE reads, TCRdb lists one record per CDR3 protein. Of 500,000 to 650,000 distinct CDR3 sequences listed, roughly 14% are singletons. The specimen comprised PBMCs, sampled on the day of the yellow fever booster vaccination. The receptors stem from a man aged 25-40 years who received the YFV17D yellow fever vaccine.

This clonotype was seen just once. A junction boundary mismatches the germline segment, possibly from a read error. The chain links TRBV5-4 to TRBJ2-5; possible D gene TRBD2, 6 bases. Germline V lookup: CDR1 SGHNT, CDR2 YYREEE (reference sequence). The CDR3 has 13 amino acids. CDR3 sequence (DNA): TGTGCCAGCAGCTGGCAGTCGGGAGAGATCCAGTACTTC. Its translation: CASSWQSGEIQYF.

The chain is built from TRBV19 and TRBJ2-7; 7 bases align to TRBD1. CDR3 length equals 21 residues. Germline lookup yields CDR1 LNHDA and CDR2 SQIVND (reference sequence). Trimming took 5 bases from V and 3 from J; bases not matched to a gene: 28. CDR3 in amino acids: CASSLRARADRVPPRFYEQYF. The CDR3 DNA reads TGTGCCAGTAGTTTACGTGCCAGGGCAGACAGGGTACCCCCGCGATTCTACGAGCAGTACTTC.

This clonotype was picked up a small number of times. V gene TRBV7-9 combines with J gene TRBJ1-1; perhaps TRBD1 as D (6 bases). Trimming left V 2 bases short and J 11 bases short, with 21 bases between. This CDR3 spans 15 amino acids. Germline CDR1 reads SEHNR; CDR2 reads FQNEAQ (reference sequence). The CDR3 region has the DNA TGTGCCAGCAGCTTAAAGGGACACTTTCTGAAGGAGGCTTTCTTT. This sequence encodes CASSLKGHFLKEAFF.

This clonotype has only a few counts. V and J are TRBV5-1 and TRBJ2-3; D is ambiguous. The V gene lost 0 bases and the J gene lost 6 bases, with 14 bases spanning the gap. This CDR3 spans 15 amino acids. Germline V gives CDR1 SGHRS, CDR2 YFSETQ. The DNA for the CDR3 is TGCGCCAGCAGCTTGGCTCACCGACAAGGGGATACGCAGTATTTT. Amino acids: CASSLAHRQGDTQYF.

The chain joins TRBV21-1 to TRBJ1-5; the table's D gene call, TRBD1, was not cross checked with the DNA. TRBV21-1 constitutes a pseudogene. This CDR3 contains 18 residues. This CDR3 is CASPGNLKNEGSNQPQHF. The DNA of the CDR3 is TGTGCCAGCCCAGGGAACCTCAAAAACGAAGGGAGCAATCAGCCCCAGCATTTT.

This clonotype showed up many times. V is TRBV7-2 and J is TRBJ2-1; possibly TRBD2 for D (6 bases). The germline CDR1 and CDR2 sequences are SGHTA and FQGNSA. V was shortened by 1 base and J by 6 bases, with 13 bases between the two germline ends. The CDR3 has 15 residues. CDR3 in amino acids: CASSLGAGTFNEQFF. CDR3 in DNA: TGTGCCAGCAGCTTAGGGGCGGGAACCTTCAATGAGCAGTTCTTC.

The gene calls are TRBV2 and TRBJ2-3; the D gene is possibly TRBD1 (6 bases). The CDR3 has 14 residues. V lost 3 bases to trimming and J lost 5 bases, with 12 bases between them. Germline CDR1 reads SNHLY; CDR2 reads FYNNEI. CDR3 sequence: CASSEGTTGDTQYF. CDR3 nucleotides: TGTGCCAGCAGTGAGGGGACAACCGGAGATACGCAGTATTTT.

This clonotype was detected many times. The chain joins TRBV7-2 to TRBJ2-3; D gene unclear. This CDR3 spans 14 amino acids. Trimming cost V 2 bases and J 2 bases, with 8 bases left between them. Per the germline V gene, CDR1 is SGHTA and CDR2 is FQGNSA. CDR3 amino acids: CASSLSGTTDTQYF. CDR3 in DNA: TGTGCCAGCAGCTTAAGTGGTACCACAGATACGCAGTATTTT.

The rearrangement links TRBV7-8 to TRBJ1-1, with a weak D call TRBD1 (6 bases). Per the germline V gene, CDR1 is SGHVS and CDR2 is FQNEAQ. V was pared by 5 bases and J by 1 base, with 14 bases between. CDR3 length: 15 amino acids. The CDR3 region is CASSPWGHANTEAFF. The DNA for the CDR3 is TGTGCCAGCAGCCCCTGGGGACACGCGAACACTGAAGCTTTCTTT.

V gene TRBV18 combines with J gene TRBJ1-1; TRBD1 is a possible D gene (5 bases). The germline gives CDR1 KGHSH, CDR2 LQKENI. The V end was cut by 3 bases, the J end by 2 bases, with 10 bases between. This CDR3 is 14 amino acids long. Written as DNA, the CDR3 is TGTGCCAGCTCACCGGACATAGGTAACACTGAAGCTTTCTTT. Protein product: CASSPDIGNTEAFF.

V and J are TRBV11-2 and TRBJ2-1, with no clear D. Germline CDR1 reads SGHAT; CDR2 reads FQNNGV. The CDR3 has 15 amino acids. The V gene lost 1 base and the J gene lost 5 bases, with 12 bases spanning the gap. In DNA form, the CDR3 reads TGTGCCAGCAGCTTAGCTGCGGAAACTAACAATGAGCAGTTCTTC. This gives the protein CASSLAAETNNEQFF.

This clonotype has a handful of counts. The chain is built from TRBV5-4 and TRBJ2-1; D possibly matches TRBD1 or TRBD2 (6 bases each). The CDR3 loop spans 15 amino acids. V gave up 1 base and J gave up 9 bases, with 17 bases separating them. Germline V lookup: CDR1 SGHNT, CDR2 YYREEE (reference sequence). The CDR3 nucleotides are TGTGCCAGCAGCTTGATTCAACGGGGGCACGGTGAGCAGTTCTTC. It is translated as CASSLIQRGHGEQFF.

This clonotype was found a few times. The gene calls are TRBV11-2 and TRBJ2-3; D perhaps matches TRBD1 (5 bases). The V end was cut by 6 bases, the J end by 2 bases, with 18 bases between. The CDR3 totals 16 residues. The V gene's germline CDR1 is SGHAT and CDR2 FQNNGV. The CDR3, as DNA: TGTGCCAGCAGGGGGATTGGTGGGGCTCTCACAGATACGCAGTATTTT. As protein: CASRGIGGALTDTQYF. The whole variable domain, filled in from reference TRBV11-2 and TRBJ2-3, reads EAGVAQSPRYKIIEKRQSVAFWCNPISGHATLYWYQQILGQGPKLLIQFQNNGVVDDSQLPKDRFSAERLKGVDSTLKIQPAKLEDSAVYLCASRGIGGALTDTQYFGPGTRLTVL.